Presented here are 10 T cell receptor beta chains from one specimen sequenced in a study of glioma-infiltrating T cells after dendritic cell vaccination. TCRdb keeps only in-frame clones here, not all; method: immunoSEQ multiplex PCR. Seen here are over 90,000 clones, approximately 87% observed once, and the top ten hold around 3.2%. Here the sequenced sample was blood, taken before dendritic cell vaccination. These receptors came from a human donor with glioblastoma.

The CDR3 is CASSSSPAVGRANEQYF. CDR3 in DNA: TGTGCCAGCAGCTCCTCACCGGCGGTCGGGAGGGCCAACGAGCAGTACTTC. This chain joins TRBV7-9 and TRBJ2-7, with 8 bases that match TRBD2. The V gene's germline CDR1 is SEHNR and CDR2 FQNEAQ (reference sequence). With V trimmed by 4 bases and J by 5 bases, 16 bases remained unmatched. The length of the CDR3 is 17 residues.

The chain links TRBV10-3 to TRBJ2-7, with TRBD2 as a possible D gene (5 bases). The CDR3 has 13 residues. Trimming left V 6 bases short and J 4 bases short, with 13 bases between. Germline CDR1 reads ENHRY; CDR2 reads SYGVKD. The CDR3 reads CAISGGKGYEQYF. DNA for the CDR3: TGTGCCATCAGCGGAGGAAAAGGTTACGAGCAGTACTTC.

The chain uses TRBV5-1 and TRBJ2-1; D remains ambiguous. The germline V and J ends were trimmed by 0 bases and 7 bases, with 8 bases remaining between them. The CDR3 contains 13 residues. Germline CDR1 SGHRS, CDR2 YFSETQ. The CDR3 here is CASSLARWNEQFF. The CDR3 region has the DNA TGCGCCAGCAGCTTGGCTAGGTGGAATGAGCAGTTCTTC. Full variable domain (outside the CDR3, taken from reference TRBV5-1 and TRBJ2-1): KAGVTQTPRYLIKTRGQQVTLSCSPISGHRSVSWYQQTPGQGLQFLFEYFSETQRNKGNFPGRFSGRQFSNSRSEMNVSTLELGDSALYLCASSLARWNEQFFGPGTRLTVL.

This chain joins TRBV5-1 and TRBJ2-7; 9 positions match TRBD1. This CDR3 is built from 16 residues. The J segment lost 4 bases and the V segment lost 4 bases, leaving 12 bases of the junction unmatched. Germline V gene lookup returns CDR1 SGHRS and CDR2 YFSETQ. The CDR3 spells CASSPSGDRALYEQYF. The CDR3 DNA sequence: TGCGCCAGCAGCCCATCCGGGGACAGGGCTTTATACGAGCAGTACTTC.

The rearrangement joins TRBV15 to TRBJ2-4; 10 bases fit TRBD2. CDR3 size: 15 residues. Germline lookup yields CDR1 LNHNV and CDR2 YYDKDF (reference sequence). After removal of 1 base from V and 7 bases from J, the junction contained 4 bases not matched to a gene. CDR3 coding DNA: TGTGCCACCAGCAGAGTAGGAGCGGGAGGGAACATTCAGTACTTC. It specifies CATSRVGAGGNIQYF.

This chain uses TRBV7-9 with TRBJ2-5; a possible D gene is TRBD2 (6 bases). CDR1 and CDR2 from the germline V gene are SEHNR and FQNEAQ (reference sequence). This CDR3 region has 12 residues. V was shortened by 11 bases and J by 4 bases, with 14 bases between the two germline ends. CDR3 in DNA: TGTGCCTCGGAGGCGCGGGGAGAGACCCAGTACTTC. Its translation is CASEARGETQYF.

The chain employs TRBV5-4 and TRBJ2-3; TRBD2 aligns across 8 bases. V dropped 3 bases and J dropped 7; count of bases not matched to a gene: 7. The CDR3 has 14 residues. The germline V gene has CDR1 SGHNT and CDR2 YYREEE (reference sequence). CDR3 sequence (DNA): TGTGCCAGCAGCTCCGGACTAGCAACAAATACGCAGTATTTT. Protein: CASSSGLATNTQYF.

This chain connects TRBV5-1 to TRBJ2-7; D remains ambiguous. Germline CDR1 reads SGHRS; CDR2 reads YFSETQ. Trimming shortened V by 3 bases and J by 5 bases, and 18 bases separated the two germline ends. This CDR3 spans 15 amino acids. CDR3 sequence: CASSSGLTTTHEQYF. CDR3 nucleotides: TGCGCCAGCAGCTCGGGTCTAACAACGACGCACGAGCAGTACTTC.

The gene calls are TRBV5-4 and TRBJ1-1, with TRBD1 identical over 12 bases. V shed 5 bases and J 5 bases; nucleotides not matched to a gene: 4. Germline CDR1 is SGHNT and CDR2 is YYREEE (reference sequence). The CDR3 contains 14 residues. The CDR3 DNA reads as TGTGCCAGCAGTAGGGGACAGGGGGCGACTGAAGCTTTCTTT. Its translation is CASSRGQGATEAFF.

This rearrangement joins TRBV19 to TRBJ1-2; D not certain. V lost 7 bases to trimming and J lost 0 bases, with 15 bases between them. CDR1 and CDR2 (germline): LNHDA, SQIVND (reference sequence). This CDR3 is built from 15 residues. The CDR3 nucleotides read TGTGCCAGTATGGGTGCAGCGACTTCTAACTATGGCTACACCTTC. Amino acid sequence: CASMGAATSNYGYTF.